These T cell receptor beta chains were read from a single sample in a study of T cell responses to AZD1222 COVID-19 vaccine. The protocol was immunoSEQ multiplex PCR, while the TCRdb copy is restricted to in-frame clones and leaves out a portion. The sample has approximately 100,000 clones, about 89% seen once; the top ten hold roughly 3.5%. The sample was peripheral blood, taken on day 0 of AZD1222 vaccination. The receptors derive from an adult in good health. Each CDR3 is given with its conserved first and last residue. A D gene is named only where the DNA matches it firmly. A row's size may be missing; if present it is once, few, many or a size class.

d_call: NA
v_call: TRBV10-1
clone_size: NA
j_call: TRBJ2-3
cdr3_nt: TGCGCCAGCAGTGAGGTGGGGGTCACAGATACGCAGTATTTT
cdr3_aa: CASSEVGVTDTQYF

d_call: TRBD1
v_call: TRBV5-4
clone_size: once
j_call: TRBJ2-1
cdr3_nt: TGTGCCAGCAGCAGACGGGACAGCTCCTACAATGAGCAGTTCTTC
cdr3_aa: CASSRRDSSYNEQFF

d_call: TRBD2
v_call: TRBV20-1
clone_size: NA
j_call: TRBJ2-1
cdr3_nt: TGCAGTGCTAGTCCCTGGGGAGCGGGATCCTACAATGAGCAGTTCTTC
cdr3_aa: CSASPWGAGSYNEQFF

d_call: NA
v_call: TRBV7-2
clone_size: NA
j_call: TRBJ2-1
cdr3_nt: TGTGCCAGCAGCCGGCGGGGCAATGAGCAGTTCTTC
cdr3_aa: CASSRRGNEQFF

d_call: NA
v_call: TRBV27
clone_size: once
j_call: TRBJ2-2
cdr3_nt: TGTGCCAGCAGTCACGGGAGTTGGAACACCGGGGAGCTGTTTTTT
cdr3_aa: CASSHGSWNTGELFF

d_call: NA
v_call: TRBV5-1
clone_size: NA
j_call: TRBJ1-1
cdr3_nt: TGCGCCAGCAGCACCGGGACGCAAGAAGCTTTCTTT
cdr3_aa: CASSTGTQEAFF

d_call: TRBD2
v_call: TRBV5-1
clone_size: NA
j_call: TRBJ2-3
cdr3_nt: TGCGCCAGCAAGGTTACGAGCGGGGATCCTAGCACAGATACGCAGTATTTT
cdr3_aa: CASKVTSGDPSTDTQYF

d_call: NA
v_call: TRBV28
clone_size: NA
j_call: TRBJ1-6
cdr3_nt: TGTGCCAGCAGGGTCGACCCGAGGAGTTCACCCCTCCACTTT
cdr3_aa: CASRVDPRSSPLHF

d_call: NA
v_call: TRBV12-5
clone_size: once
j_call: TRBJ1-4
cdr3_nt: TGTGCTAGTGGTTTGAGGGCAGGGGAGAGGCGGCAAAAACTGTTTTTT
cdr3_aa: CASGLRAGERRQKLFF

d_call: NA
v_call: TRBV5-4
clone_size: NA
j_call: TRBJ1-1
cdr3_nt: TGTGCCAGCAGCTTTGGGCATCAATACACTGAAGCTTTCTTT
cdr3_aa: CASSFGHQYTEAFF

d_call: TRBD1
v_call: TRBV5-1
clone_size: NA
j_call: TRBJ2-7
cdr3_nt: TGCGCCAGCAGCTTGTTGGGACAGGGGTACGAGCAGTACTTC
cdr3_aa: CASSLLGQGYEQYF

d_call: NA
v_call: TRBV6-4
clone_size: NA
j_call: TRBJ1-6
cdr3_nt: TGTGCCAGCAGGGGTAGGGGGGAGAATTCACCCCTCCACTTT
cdr3_aa: CASRGRGENSPLHF

d_call: NA
v_call: TRBV6-1
clone_size: NA
j_call: TRBJ1-6
cdr3_nt: TGTGCCAGCAGTGAAGCATATTCACCCCTCCACTTT
cdr3_aa: CASSEAYSPLHF

d_call: TRBD2
v_call: TRBV5-4
clone_size: NA
j_call: TRBJ2-7
cdr3_nt: TGTGCCAGCAGCTTATCCGCGGGGGGATCCTACGAGCAGTACTTC
cdr3_aa: CASSLSAGGSYEQYF

d_call: NA
v_call: TRBV6-5
clone_size: NA
j_call: TRBJ1-1
cdr3_nt: TGTGCCAGCAGGAGGGGGGGCGAGACCACTGAAGCTTTCTTT
cdr3_aa: CASRRGGETTEAFF

d_call: TRBD2
v_call: TRBV5-1
clone_size: NA
j_call: TRBJ2-1
cdr3_nt: TGCGCCAGCAGCTTGGCACAAACCGGGACTAGCGGGGGGCGCGCCTACAATGAGCAGTTCTTC
cdr3_aa: CASSLAQTGTSGGRAYNEQFF

d_call: NA
v_call: TRBV3-1/TRBV3-2
clone_size: NA
j_call: TRBJ1-6
cdr3_nt: TGTGCCAGCAGCCAATACTCTTCAGGACCCCCCTATGATTCACCCCTCCACTTT
cdr3_aa: CASSQYSSGPPYDSPLHF

d_call: TRBD2
v_call: TRBV6-2/TRBV6-3
clone_size: NA
j_call: TRBJ2-3
cdr3_nt: TGTGCCAGCAGTAGCGAACTAGCGGGGGGCTACACAGATACGCAGTATTTT
cdr3_aa: CASSSELAGGYTDTQYF

d_call: NA
v_call: TRBV20-1
clone_size: NA
j_call: TRBJ1-2
cdr3_nt: TGCAGTGCTAAAGGGTTCAGGGGCTACACCTTC
cdr3_aa: CSAKGFRGYTF

d_call: NA
v_call: TRBV20-1
clone_size: NA
j_call: TRBJ1-1
cdr3_nt: TGCAGTGCTAGTTTACCGGGAACGCTGAACACTGAAGCTTTCTTT
cdr3_aa: CSASLPGTLNTEAFF

d_call: NA
v_call: TRBV29-1
clone_size: NA
j_call: TRBJ2-3
cdr3_nt: TGCAGCGTTGAAGACGGTCGGGGGACACTAAAGCAGTATTTT
cdr3_aa: CSVEDGRGTLKQYF

d_call: TRBD1
v_call: TRBV4-3
clone_size: NA
j_call: TRBJ1-1
cdr3_nt: TGCGCCAGCAGCCCAGACAGGGGAGACACTGAAGCTTTCTTT
cdr3_aa: CASSPDRGDTEAFF

d_call: TRBD1
v_call: TRBV5-6
clone_size: once
j_call: TRBJ1-2
cdr3_nt: TGTGCCAGCAGCTTGGGGGGACAGGGGAACTATGGCTACACCTTC
cdr3_aa: CASSLGGQGNYGYTF

d_call: NA
v_call: TRBV21-1
clone_size: once
j_call: TRBJ1-1
cdr3_nt: TGTGCCAGCAGTAGACAGGGGAACACTGAAGCTTTCTTT
cdr3_aa: CASSRQGNTEAFF

d_call: NA
v_call: TRBV29-1
clone_size: NA
j_call: TRBJ1-1
cdr3_nt: TGCAGCGTTGGTTGGGGTAACACTGAAGCTTTCTTT
cdr3_aa: CSVGWGNTEAFF

d_call: NA
v_call: TRBV11-1
clone_size: NA
j_call: TRBJ2-7
cdr3_nt: TGTGCCAGCAGCTTGAGTTCTCTCTACGAGCAGTACTTC
cdr3_aa: CASSLSSLYEQYF

d_call: NA
v_call: TRBV4-1
clone_size: NA
j_call: TRBJ2-7
cdr3_nt: TGCGCCAGCAGCCAAGGAGGACAGGGAGGGTACGAGCAGTACTTC
cdr3_aa: CASSQGGQGGYEQYF

d_call: NA
v_call: TRBV6-6
clone_size: NA
j_call: TRBJ1-3
cdr3_nt: TGTGCCAGCAGTGAGCCGGTTGAAGGAAACACCATATATTTT
cdr3_aa: CASSEPVEGNTIYF

d_call: NA
v_call: TRBV6-5
clone_size: NA
j_call: TRBJ1-1
cdr3_nt: TGTGCCAGCGACAGGCCCGGTGAAGCTTTCTTT
cdr3_aa: CASDRPGEAFF

d_call: NA
v_call: TRBV5-1
clone_size: NA
j_call: TRBJ2-7
cdr3_nt: TGCGCCAGCAGCTTGAGCTCCGACGAGCAGTACTTC
cdr3_aa: CASSLSSDEQYF

d_call: NA
v_call: TRBV6-2/TRBV6-3
clone_size: NA
j_call: TRBJ2-3
cdr3_nt: TGTGCCAGCAGTCAAAGGGAGACAGATACGCAGTATTTT
cdr3_aa: CASSQRETDTQYF

d_call: NA
v_call: TRBV6-6
clone_size: NA
j_call: TRBJ1-3
cdr3_nt: TGTGCCAGCAGTTACGGCGGGGACGGGGACACCATATATTTT
cdr3_aa: CASSYGGDGDTIYF

d_call: TRBD1
v_call: TRBV19
clone_size: NA
j_call: TRBJ2-2
cdr3_nt: TGTGCCAGTAGACAGGGGGGCACCGGGGAGCTGTTTTTT
cdr3_aa: CASRQGGTGELFF

d_call: NA
v_call: TRBV6-2/TRBV6-3
clone_size: NA
j_call: TRBJ2-3
cdr3_nt: TGTGCCAGCAGCTCCCGTCGGAGCACAGATACGCAGTATTTT
cdr3_aa: CASSSRRSTDTQYF

d_call: TRBD1
v_call: TRBV6-5
clone_size: NA
j_call: TRBJ1-1
cdr3_nt: TGTGCCAGCACCCCCCGACAGGGCTCAGCTTTCTTT
cdr3_aa: CASTPRQGSAFF

d_call: TRBD2
v_call: TRBV7-2
clone_size: once
j_call: TRBJ2-1
cdr3_nt: TGTGCCAGCAGCTTCCGGGGGGGCCTCACTGAGCAGTTCTTC
cdr3_aa: CASSFRGGLTEQFF

d_call: TRBD1
v_call: TRBV28
clone_size: NA
j_call: TRBJ2-1
cdr3_nt: TGTGCCAGCAGGGCTGGGGACAGGCAGGGAGATGAGCAGTTCTTC
cdr3_aa: CASRAGDRQGDEQFF

d_call: TRBD1
v_call: TRBV5-4
clone_size: NA
j_call: TRBJ1-6
cdr3_nt: TGTGCCAGCAGAAGACAGGGGGGCTCACCCCTCCACTTT
cdr3_aa: CASRRQGGSPLHF

d_call: TRBD2
v_call: TRBV15
clone_size: NA
j_call: TRBJ2-7
cdr3_nt: TGTGCCACCAGCAGAGATCAGCGGGGGTCGAGTGAGCAGTACTTC
cdr3_aa: CATSRDQRGSSEQYF

d_call: NA
v_call: TRBV29-1
clone_size: NA
j_call: TRBJ1-2
cdr3_nt: TGCAGCGTTGAAGGGTCAAGCTATGGCTACACCTTC
cdr3_aa: CSVEGSSYGYTF

d_call: TRBD1
v_call: TRBV30
clone_size: NA
j_call: TRBJ1-4
cdr3_nt: TGTGCCTGGAGCCCCGCGAATACAGGGGGGGGAGATGAAAAACTGTTTTTT
cdr3_aa: CAWSPANTGGGDEKLFF

d_call: NA
v_call: TRBV6-2/TRBV6-3
clone_size: NA
j_call: TRBJ2-5
cdr3_nt: TGTGCCAGCAGTTATGGGGGGGCGCTTGAGACCCAGTACTTC
cdr3_aa: CASSYGGALETQYF